Listed below are T cell receptor beta chains from one sample, sequenced in a study of cytomegalovirus exposure and HLA in healthy donors. Only in-frame clones appear in the TCRdb table, and some are missing; sequencing was by immunoSEQ multiplex PCR. Of about 110,000 clones listed, approximately 89% are singletons. The sequencing input was PBMCs. Receptors originate from a woman under 30 in good health and CMV-seronegative. Each CDR3 is given with its conserved first and last residue. D genes are given only for firm matches. Clone size is given for some rows only: seen once, a few or many times, or a class if the clone is expanded.

len | abundance | j_gene | d_gene | v_gene | CDR3nt | CDR3aa
14 | NA | TRBJ1-1 | NA | TRBV11-2 | TGTGCCAGCAGCTTCGGGACACTGAACACTGAAGCTTTCTTT | CASSFGTLNTEAFF
15 | NA | TRBJ1-4 | NA | TRBV6-5 | TGTGCCAGCTCCCAAGGGCGGGCGTCTAATGAAAAACTGTTTTTT | CASSQGRASNEKLFF
15 | many | TRBJ2-2 | NA | TRBV5-1 | TGCGCCAGCAGCTTGATAGCAGCTTCCACCGGGGAGCTGTTTTTT | CASSLIAASTGELFF
16 | NA | TRBJ2-3 | TRBD2 | TRBV7-9 | TGTGCCAGCAGCCTCGGACTAGCGGGGGCCACAGATACGCAGTATTTT | CASSLGLAGATDTQYF
13 | NA | TRBJ2-7 | TRBD1 | TRBV27 | TGTGCCAGCAGTTTCTTCCCCAGGGGGGAGCAGTACTTC | CASSFFPRGEQYF
14 | NA | TRBJ2-3 | NA | TRBV7-3 | TGTGCCAGCAGCTTAGGGCAGCACACAGATACGCAGTATTTT | CASSLGQHTDTQYF
12 | NA | TRBJ2-7 | NA | TRBV29-1 | TGCAGCGTTGCCACAGGGATCTACGAGCAGTACTTC | CSVATGIYEQYF
17 | NA | TRBJ2-5 | TRBD2 | TRBV5-1 | TGCGCCAGCAGCCTCGGACTAGCGGGAGTTTTGAACTCGCCCCAGTACTTC | CASSLGLAGVLNSPQYF
14 | NA | TRBJ2-5 | NA | TRBV7-8 | TGTGCCAGCAGCCCGCCTGTGGTCGGGGAGACCCAGTACTTC | CASSPPVVGETQYF
15 | NA | TRBJ1-4 | NA | TRBV15 | TGTGCCACCAGCAGAGATAGCAGCATTAATGAAAAACTGTTTTTT | CATSRDSSINEKLFF
12 | NA | TRBJ2-7 | TRBD1 | TRBV7-8 | TGTGCCAGCAGCCCTGGACAGGACGAGCAGTACTTC | CASSPGQDEQYF
15 | once | TRBJ2-1 | NA | TRBV7-8 | TGTGCCAGCAGCTTGAAGGGACTGGTATACAATGAGCAGTTCTTC | CASSLKGLVYNEQFF
18 | NA | TRBJ2-2 | TRBD2 | TRBV9 | TGTGCCAGCAGCGTCGGGAGCGGGAGGGATACATTCACCGGGGAGCTGTTTTTT | CASSVGSGRDTFTGELFF
14 | NA | TRBJ1-2 | TRBD1 | TRBV9 | TGTGCCAGCAGCGGGGGGACAGGGGCGTATGGCTACACCTTC | CASSGGTGAYGYTF
15 | NA | TRBJ2-2 | NA | TRBV7-3 | TGTGCCAGCAGCCTGACCTTAAGGGGGACCGGGGAGCTGTTTTTT | CASSLTLRGTGELFF
15 | NA | TRBJ2-2 | NA | TRBV28 | TGTGCCAGCAGTTTAGGGTGGGCCGGCCCCGGGGAGCTGTTTTTT | CASSLGWAGPGELFF
14 | NA | TRBJ2-5 | NA | TRBV13 | TGTGCCAGCAGGGTCCGGGACTACCAAGAGACCCAGTACTTC | CASRVRDYQETQYF
14 | NA | TRBJ2-7 | TRBD2 | TRBV7-2 | TGTGCCAGCAGCTTTGGCGGGAGGAGCCCCGAGCAGTACTTC | CASSFGGRSPEQYF
14 | once | TRBJ1-1 | NA | TRBV29-1 | TGCAGCGCGTACATGAGGTCCGGGAACACTGAAGCTTTCTTT | CSAYMRSGNTEAFF
14 | NA | TRBJ1-1 | NA | TRBV29-1 | TGCAGCGTTGTGGAGTTCCAGGGGAACACTGAAGCTTTCTTT | CSVVEFQGNTEAFF
15 | NA | TRBJ2-1 | TRBD1 | TRBV5-4 | TGTGCCAGCGGAACCTCACAGGGGTCCGTTGATGAGCAGTTCTTC | CASGTSQGSVDEQFF
15 | NA | TRBJ2-1 | TRBD1 | TRBV2 | TGTGCCAGCAGTGAAGGGGGACAGGCATACAATGAGCAGTTCTTC | CASSEGGQAYNEQFF
16 | once | TRBJ1-3 | NA | TRBV5-1 | TGCGCCAGCAGCTTGGCCGGTTCGGGGTTTGGAAACACCATATATTTT | CASSLAGSGFGNTIYF
15 | once | TRBJ2-4 | TRBD2 | TRBV7-2 | TGTGCCAGCAGGTCGGGACTAGCGAGTAAAAACATTCAGTACTTC | CASRSGLASKNIQYF
13 | NA | TRBJ1-3 | NA | TRBV9 | TGTGCCAGCAGCGTAGCGTCCGGAAACACCATATATTTT | CASSVASGNTIYF
15 | NA | TRBJ1-1 | NA | TRBV27 | TGTGCCAGCAGTTTATCGGGGGGAAGGAACACTGAAGCTTTCTTT | CASSLSGGRNTEAFF
14 | NA | TRBJ2-7 | NA | TRBV7-9 | TGTGCCAGCAGCCCCAGGGATCGCACCTACGAGCAGTACTTC | CASSPRDRTYEQYF
15 | NA | TRBJ2-7 | NA | TRBV7-2 | TGTGCCAGCAGACTAGCAGGAGGAAGCTCCTACGAGCAGTACTTC | CASRLAGGSSYEQYF
14 | NA | TRBJ1-5 | NA | TRBV4-1 | TGCGCCAGCAGCCAAGCGGGGGGTAATCAGCCCCAGCATTTT | CASSQAGGNQPQHF
15 | NA | TRBJ1-4 | TRBD1 | TRBV4-3 | TGCGCCAGCAGCCCGGGGGACAGGGATTATGAAAAACTGTTTTTT | CASSPGDRDYEKLFF
15 | NA | TRBJ1-2 | NA | TRBV7-2 | TGTGCCAGCAGCTTAGACGGACAAGAGACCTATGGCTACACCTTC | CASSLDGQETYGYTF
12 | NA | TRBJ2-1 | NA | TRBV21-1 | TGTGCCAGCAGCAAAGAGGAGCAGGGACAGTTCTTC | CASSKEEQGQFF
14 | few | TRBJ1-5 | TRBD1 | TRBV28 | TGTGCCAGCAGTCAGGGGGGCAGCAATCAGCCCCAGCATTTT | CASSQGGSNQPQHF
15 | once | TRBJ2-3 | TRBD1 | TRBV11-2 | TGTGCCAGCAGCCGCGGGACAGGGGGCACAGATACGCAGTATTTT | CASSRGTGGTDTQYF
14 | NA | TRBJ1-3 | NA | TRBV5-1 | TGCGCCAGCAGCTTGGTGGCCTCTGGAAACACCATATATTTT | CASSLVASGNTIYF
18 | once | TRBJ1-3 | TRBD1 | TRBV27 | TGTGCCAGCAGTGTAAGGCCCCGAAAACAGGGGTCTGGAAACACCATATATTTT | CASSVRPRKQGSGNTIYF
19 | NA | TRBJ2-2 | TRBD2 | TRBV27 | TGTGCCAGCAGTCTAGGAAGGACTAGCGGGGGGGCGTGGACCGGGGAGCTGTTTTTT | CASSLGRTSGGAWTGELFF
19 | once | TRBJ2-1 | TRBD2 | TRBV28 | TGTGCCAGCAGTTTATTCAGTAGTCGGCTAGCGGGAGTGGAGGATGAGCAGTTCTTC | CASSLFSSRLAGVEDEQFF
16 | NA | TRBJ2-1 | TRBD2 | TRBV19 | TGTGCCAGTAGTATCTACGGCGGGAGCTCCTACAATGAGCAGTTCTTC | CASSIYGGSSYNEQFF
12 | NA | TRBJ2-2 | NA | TRBV7-7 | TGTGCTAGCAGCCAGGCGGGCGGGGAGCTGTTTTTT | CASSQAGGELFF
11 | NA | TRBJ2-7 | NA | TRBV27 | TGTGCCAGCAGCCTCTCCTACGAGCAGTACTTC | CASSLSYEQYF
15 | few | TRBJ2-7 | TRBD2 | TRBV7-9 | TGTGCCAGCAGCTACGCCGGGACTAGACAATACGAGCAGTACTTC | CASSYAGTRQYEQYF
15 | NA | TRBJ1-1 | NA | TRBV5-5 | TGTGCCAGCAGCTTGGATCGGCCTGGGGGGACTGAAGCTTTCTTT | CASSLDRPGGTEAFF
15 | NA | TRBJ2-3 | NA | TRBV4-3 | TGCGCCAGCAGCCGACAGGTCCTTAGCACAGATACGCAGTATTTT | CASSRQVLSTDTQYF
15 | few | TRBJ2-3 | TRBD1 | TRBV4-1 | TGCGCCAGCAGCCATCTCGGACAGGGCGTGGATACGCAGTATTTT | CASSHLGQGVDTQYF
13 | NA | TRBJ2-1 | TRBD1 | TRBV4-2 | TGTGCCAGTGGACAGGAAGACCACAATGAGCAGTTCTTC | CASGQEDHNEQFF
12 | NA | TRBJ1-2 | NA | TRBV25-1 | TGTGCCAGCAGTGAAATTTTATATGGCTACACCTTC | CASSEILYGYTF
13 | NA | TRBJ1-1 | NA | TRBV10-1 | TGCGCCAGTGCGGGACTCCCAAATGGTGAAGCTTTCTTT | CASAGLPNGEAFF
15 | once | TRBJ2-1 | TRBD2 | TRBV7-2 | TGTGCCAGCAGCCCCGGGACTAGGACCATCAATGAGCAGTTCTTC | CASSPGTRTINEQFF
15 | NA | TRBJ2-7 | NA | TRBV27 | TGTGCCAGCAGTAGGGGGAGAGGGCTATCCTACGAGCAGTACTTC | CASSRGRGLSYEQYF
19 | NA | TRBJ2-3 | NA | TRBV5-4 | TGTGCCAGCAGCTTTTCGGGAGGTAGACTGAGGGGGGGCGTAGATACGCAGTATTTT | CASSFSGGRLRGGVDTQYF
15 | once | TRBJ2-3 | NA | TRBV5-1 | TGCGCCAGCAGCTTGACGGGGGGCGGCGGAGATACGCAGTATTTT | CASSLTGGGGDTQYF
12 | NA | TRBJ2-5 | NA | TRBV6-6 | TGTGCCAGCAGTTACCCTGTGGAGGCGGAGTACTTC | CASSYPVEAEYF
13 | NA | TRBJ2-5 | NA | TRBV9 | TGTGCCAGCAGCTCTCCTCGAGGAGAGACCCAGTACTTC | CASSSPRGETQYF
13 | NA | TRBJ1-4 | TRBD1 | TRBV5-1 | TGCGCCAGCAGCACAGGGGTTGCGGAAAAACTGTTTTTT | CASSTGVAEKLFF
15 | NA | TRBJ2-1 | TRBD2 | TRBV5-5 | TGTGCCAGCAGCCCGAGGGGACTAGCGGGAGACGAGCAGTTCTTC | CASSPRGLAGDEQFF
16 | NA | TRBJ2-3 | TRBD1 | TRBV6-1 | TGTGCCAGCAGTGACCCAGGAGGGACAGGGGCAGATACGCAGTATTTT | CASSDPGGTGADTQYF
15 | NA | TRBJ1-1 | NA | TRBV7-8 | TGTGTGTCGCATCTCAGCAGGGGACTGAACACTGAAGCTTTCTTT | CVSHLSRGLNTEAFF
15 | NA | TRBJ2-7 | NA | TRBV5-1 | TGCGCCAGCAGAGCGTTAGGAGCGGCAGCCTACGAGCAGTACTTC | CASRALGAAAYEQYF
13 | NA | TRBJ2-5 | NA | TRBV29-1 | TGCAGCGTTGATACGCGGGACGGAGAGACCCAGTACTTC | CSVDTRDGETQYF